This passage covers 29 T cell receptor beta chains from one sample sequenced in a study of response to subunit inactivated influenza vaccine. TCRdb re-called the RT-PCR reads through MiXCR, storing one row per CDR3 protein. This sample yields fewer than 750,000 distinct CDR3 sequences, of which about 14% are seen a single time; 8.5% to 14% belongs to the top ten. Here the sequenced sample was PBMCs from blood, taken about 11 days after vaccination. All receptors derive from a man aged 50 or older who received an inactivated influenza vaccine.

The gene calls are TRBV28 and TRBJ2-6, with 7 bases fitting TRBD1. The V gene's germline CDR1 is MDHEN and CDR2 SYDVKM. Trimming cost V 4 bases and J 4 bases; bases outside gene matches: 10. The CDR3 spans 17 residues. DNA of the CDR3: TGTGCCAGCAGTTCATACAGGGGCTCGTCCGGGGCCAACGTCCTGACTTTC. Translated, it gives CASSSYRGSSGANVLTF.

This clonotype was seen more than once but under ten times. The chain carries TRBV13 and TRBJ2-1, with 10 bases aligning to TRBD2. Germline-derived CDR1 and CDR2 are PRHDT and FYEKMQ (reference sequence). V shed 4 bases and J 7 bases; nucleotides not matched to a gene: 7. The CDR3 contains 15 residues. CDR3 nucleotide sequence: TGTGCCAGCAGCTCCGGAGGGACTAGCGTTAATGAGCAGTTCTTC. It codes for CASSSGGTSVNEQFF.

This clonotype was seen a handful of times. The gene calls are TRBV10-3 and TRBJ2-5; D remains ambiguous. The CDR3 loop spans 13 amino acids. V was pared by 4 bases and J by 5 bases, with 11 bases between. Germline V gene sequence: CDR1 ENHRY, CDR2 SYGVKD. CDR3: CAISVEFAETQYF. CDR3 coding DNA: TGTGCCATCAGTGTAGAGTTCGCGGAGACCCAGTACTTC.

This clonotype was found many times. This chain joins TRBV5-8 and TRBJ1-6; possible D gene TRBD1, 5 bases. The CDR3 loop spans 13 amino acids. Germline V gene sequence: CDR1 SGHTS, CDR2 YDEGEE. The V and J ends lost 7 bases and 5 bases respectively, with 10 bases between them. Written as DNA, the CDR3 is TGTGCCAGCTCCGGGACGGATAATTCACCCCTCCACTTT. This translates into CASSGTDNSPLHF.

The chain carries TRBV5-1 and TRBJ2-5; D is ambiguous. In germline, CDR1 is SGHRS, CDR2 YFSETQ. V was clipped by 0 bases and J by 5 bases, with 8 bases between them. The CDR3 has 13 amino acids. The CDR3 region has the DNA TGCGCCAGCAGCTTGGGGGTGTTTGAGACCCAGTACTTC. As protein: CASSLGVFETQYF.

The chain links TRBV14 to TRBJ2-1; D call uncertain. The CDR3 totals 15 residues. With 2 bases removed from V and 8 bases from J, the gap between germline ends came to 16 bases. Germline loops: CDR1 SGHDN, CDR2 FVKESK. In DNA form, the CDR3 reads TGTGCCAGCAGCCAATCGCTTTGGACCAGCGATGAGCAGTTCTTC. Translating gives CASSQSLWTSDEQFF. The full variable domain, in which reference TRBV14 and TRBJ2-1 provide the parts outside the CDR3, is EAGVTQFPSHSVIEKGQTVTLRCDPISGHDNLYWYRRVMGKEIKFLLHFVKESKQDESGMPNNRFLAERTGGTYSTLKVQPAELEDSGVYFCASSQSLWTSDEQFFGPGTRLTVL.

This clonotype was counted only a few times. This chain connects TRBV6-1 to TRBJ1-2, with 9 bases matching TRBD1. The germline V gene encodes CDR1 MNHNS and CDR2 SASEGT. The CDR3 is 16 residues long. Trimming removed 6 bases from V and 4 bases from J; junction bases left unmatched: 12. CDR3 residues: CASRKTGGSFVYGYTF. CDR3 bases: TGTGCCAGCAGGAAGACAGGGGGTTCCTTTGTCTATGGCTACACCTTC.

This clonotype was detected a few times. The chain's CDR3 is CAISERNLGGLAGVGYNEQFF. DNA of the CDR3: TGTGCCATCAGTGAGCGGAACCTAGGCGGACTAGCGGGAGTAGGCTACAATGAGCAGTTCTTC. The rearrangement links TRBV10-3 to TRBJ2-1, with 13 bases that match TRBD2. The junction had 16 bases not matched to a gene; V was cut back by 2 bases and J by 3 bases. The length of the CDR3 is 21 residues. Germline V lookup: CDR1 ENHRY, CDR2 SYGVKD.

The J gene is TRBJ2-3, the V gene TRBV10-3; 7 nucleotides align to TRBD1. From germline, CDR1 is ENHRY and CDR2 SYGVKD. This CDR3 is built from 14 residues. CDR3 in DNA: TGTGCGCACGCCTCCGGGACAGATACAGATACGCAGTATTTT. The encoded protein is CAHASGTDTDTQYF.

This clonotype appeared a few times. V and J are TRBV2 and TRBJ2-7; possibly TRBD2 for D (6 bases). The CDR3 is made up of 15 amino acids. The germline gives CDR1 SNHLY, CDR2 FYNNEI. Trimming cost V 3 bases and J 5 bases, with 17 bases left between them. The CDR3 spells CASSEVPGVGDEQYF. CDR3 DNA sequence: TGTGCCAGCAGTGAGGTACCGGGAGTCGGCGACGAGCAGTACTTC.

This clonotype was seen at least ten times. This rearrangement joins TRBV12-3 or TRBV12-4 to TRBJ1-2; D is uncertain. The CDR3 contains 12 residues. The germline V and J ends were trimmed by 4 bases and 2 bases, with 5 bases remaining between them. The CDR3 DNA is TGTGCCAGCAGTTACAGCAACTATGGCTACACCTTC. It codes for CASSYSNYGYTF.

This clonotype was observed a handful of times. This chain joins TRBV30 and TRBJ1-2, with D possibly TRBD1 on 6 matching bases. This CDR3 is 13 amino acids long. The ends were cut back, 0 bases at V and 8 bases at J, with 13 bases in the middle. Germline values: CDR1 GTSNPN, CDR2 SVGIG (reference sequence). The CDR3 is CAWSVVPGEGYTF. The CDR3 DNA is TGTGCCTGGAGTGTTGTCCCAGGGGAAGGCTACACCTTC.

The gene calls are TRBV30 and TRBJ2-7; a possible D gene is TRBD2 (6 bases). This CDR3 is built from 15 residues. Germline V CDR1 and CDR2: GTSNPN, SVGIG (reference sequence). Trimming took 4 bases from V and 4 from J, leaving 20 bases between them. The CDR3 nucleotides are TGTGCCTGGACCCCGTTCGAGCGGGCGGGTTACGAGCAGTACTTC. Residues: CAWTPFERAGYEQYF.

The rearrangement links TRBV7-8 to TRBJ2-5; TRBD2 matches at 9 bases. The CDR3 consists of 13 residues. The germline gives CDR1 SGHVS, CDR2 FQNEAQ. V was clipped by 7 bases and J by 1 base; unmatched bases: 1. In DNA, the CDR3 is TGTGCCAGCAAAGCGGGGGGCCAAGAGACCCAGTACTTC. This sequence encodes CASKAGGQETQYF.

This clonotype was counted a few times. The rearrangement uses TRBV12-3 or TRBV12-4 and TRBJ1-5; 10 bases agree with TRBD1. The CDR3 is 14 residues long. V was clipped by 4 bases and J by 10 bases; unmatched bases: 7. The CDR3 protein is CASSSGQGVYPQHF. DNA of the CDR3: TGTGCCAGCAGTTCCGGACAGGGGGTATACCCCCAGCATTTT.

With respect to this clonotype: One junction end does not reproduce the germline sequence, and a read error may be involved. The chain uses TRBV30 and TRBJ2-2; 7 positions agree with TRBD1. Looked up from germline, CDR1 is GTSNPN and CDR2 is SVGIG (reference sequence). There are 14 residues in the CDR3. The CDR3 DNA is TGTGCATGGACCGGGACAGTTTACACCGGGGAGCTGTTTTTT. Its protein is CAWTGTVYTGELFF. Full variable domain (remainder filled in from reference TRBV30 and TRBJ2-2): SQTIHQWPATLVQPVGSPLSLECTVEGTSNPNLYWYRQAAGRGLQLLFYSVGIGQISSEVPQNLSASRPQDRQFILSSKKLLLSDSGFYLCAWTGTVYTGELFFGEGSRLTVL.

V gene TRBV20-1 combines with J gene TRBJ2-5; D unclear. Germline values: CDR1 DFQATT, CDR2 SNEGSKA (reference sequence). Between the trimmed V and J ends, which lost 2 bases and 4 bases, there was a span of 5 bases. The CDR3 has 11 amino acids. The CDR3 DNA is TGCAGTGCTAGATACGGAGAGACCCAGTACTTC. Amino acid sequence: CSARYGETQYF.

This rearrangement joins TRBV6-2 or TRBV6-3 to TRBJ1-2, with a possible D match to TRBD1 (5 bases). The CDR3 spans 14 residues. CDR1 is MNHEY and CDR2 is SVGEGT in the germline V gene. Trimming left V 5 bases short and J 4 bases short, with 14 bases between. The CDR3 sequence is CASSPGQTIYGYTF. Here the CDR3 DNA reads TGTGCCAGCAGTCCCGGACAAACAATCTATGGCTACACCTTC.

There are many counts of this clonotype. CDR3 sequence reads: CASSQGASGKTGELFF. CDR3 coding DNA: TGTGCCAGCAGCCAAGGGGCTAGCGGGAAAACCGGGGAGCTGTTTTTT. V is TRBV4-2 and J is TRBJ2-2; 9 bases agree with TRBD2. The ends lost 1 base at V and 5 bases at J; junction bases unmatched: 5. Germline V lookup: CDR1 LGHNA, CDR2 YNFKEQ. The CDR3 sequence is 16 residues long.

This clonotype was observed a few times. This chain links TRBV20-1 with TRBJ2-1; D perhaps matches TRBD1 (6 bases). Trimming took off 0 bases at V and 0 bases at J, with 18 bases between the two ends. In germline, CDR1 is DFQATT, CDR2 SNEGSKA (reference sequence). The CDR3 is made up of 18 amino acids. The CDR3 is CSAREFVRTASSYNEQFF. Here the CDR3 DNA reads TGCAGTGCTAGAGAATTCGTTCGGACAGCGAGCTCCTACAATGAGCAGTTCTTC.

V gene TRBV4-1 combines with J gene TRBJ1-6, with TRBD1 identical over 8 bases. The CDR3 spans 16 residues. Germline loops: CDR1 MGHRA, CDR2 YSYEKL. After removal of 5 bases from V and 8 bases from J, the junction contained 11 bases not matched to a gene. CDR3 DNA: TGCGCCAGCAGCGATAGACAGGGGAAGCTGGATTCACCCCTCCACTTT. Residues: CASSDRQGKLDSPLHF.

The chain carries TRBV11-1 and TRBJ2-7; D possibly corresponds to TRBD2 (5 bases). The germline gives CDR1 SGHAT, CDR2 FQDESV (reference sequence). The germline V and J ends were trimmed by 5 bases and 5 bases, with 28 bases remaining between them. The CDR3 has 18 amino acids. CDR3 sequence: CASSKNPTNPQEFHEQYF. Written as DNA, the CDR3 is TGTGCCAGCAGCAAAAATCCGACTAACCCTCAGGAGTTCCACGAGCAGTACTTC.

The rearrangement links TRBV20-1 to TRBJ1-5, with D unclear. With 1 base removed from V and 10 bases from J, the gap between germline ends came to 17 bases. The CDR3 totals 14 residues. The germline V gene has CDR1 DFQATT and CDR2 SNEGSKA (reference sequence). The CDR3 region has the DNA TGCAGTGCTAGAGCGGGTGCCCCTACGGAACCCCAGCATTTT. Residues: CSARAGAPTEPQHF.

This clonotype was seen only a few times. The chain recombines TRBV24-1 with TRBJ2-1, with 8 bases fitting TRBD1. CDR3 size: 12 residues. Germline CDR1 reads KGHDR; CDR2 reads SFDVKD. With V trimmed by 7 bases and J by 9 bases, 4 bases remained unmatched. In DNA, the CDR3 is TGTGCCACCAGGCCAGGGGGCGGTGAGCAGTTCTTC. This sequence encodes CATRPGGGEQFF.

This clonotype showed up just a few times. This chain uses TRBV11-2 with TRBJ2-3; TRBD2 aligns across 13 bases. The CDR3 totals 18 residues. The J segment lost 4 bases and the V segment lost 1 base, leaving 8 bases of the junction unmatched. The germline gives CDR1 SGHAT, CDR2 FQNNGV. As DNA, the CDR3 is TGTGCCAGCAGCTTAGGGACTAGCGGGAGCGGGAGGCCAGATACGCAGTATTTT. Translated: CASSLGTSGSGRPDTQYF.

The sample holds many counts of this clonotype. This chain joins TRBV10-3 and TRBJ2-5; 8 nucleotides align to TRBD2. This CDR3 contains 14 residues. Trimming took 5 bases from V and 4 from J; bases not matched to a gene: 6. Germline V CDR1 and CDR2: ENHRY, SYGVKD. The CDR3 DNA follows: TGTGCCATCAGTCTCTTAGCGGGGACAGAGACCCAGTACTTC. Its translation is CAISLLAGTETQYF.

J is TRBJ2-7 and V is TRBV29-1; no reliable D call. Trimming left V 7 bases short and J 4 bases short, with 17 bases between. CDR3 length: 13 amino acids. Germline V gene data show CDR1 as SQVTM and CDR2 as ANQGSEA. In DNA, the CDR3 is TGCAGCGCTGGAATGGACCTTGCGTACGAGCAGTACTTC. Translated, it gives CSAGMDLAYEQYF.

This clonotype was found a few times. The chain couples TRBV6-2 or TRBV6-3 to TRBJ2-5; no definite D call. V lost 8 bases and J lost 0, with 7 bases in between. From germline, CDR1 is MNHEY and CDR2 SVGEGT. CDR3 size: 12 residues. The CDR3 bases are TGTGCCAGCCAAGCGTACCAAGAGACCCAGTACTTC. Protein: CASQAYQETQYF.

V gene TRBV20-1 combines with J gene TRBJ2-3; TRBD1 matches 12 bases. Unmatched junction bases numbered 5, after V lost 3 bases and J lost 4 bases. The CDR3 length is 15 residues. From germline, CDR1 is DFQATT and CDR2 SNEGSKA (reference sequence). CDR3 coding DNA: TGCAGTGCTAGGCGCGGGACAGGGGGCGCAGATACGCAGTATTTT. Translation gives CSARRGTGGADTQYF.